This TCR beta chain comes out of a study of CD8+ T cells in alopecia areata. Looking at the study overall: Patients in the study were on tofacitinib for 6 to 18 months, then off it for 6 months.

Treatment noted: oral pan-JAK inhibitor, 5-10 mg twice daily. CDR1 is MDHEN, CDR2 SYDVKM, per germline. V was shortened by 2 bases and J by 7 bases, with 6 bases between the two germline ends. This CDR3 has 11 residues. RNA, once extracted, was reverse transcribed into cDNA for use as the sequencing template. Clones were read by immunoSEQ multiplex PCR, and TCRdb kept only the in-frame ones, dropping some. The data contain approximately 210,000 clones, roughly 60% of them seen just once; the ten biggest clones take up about 1.3%. The chain is built from TRBV28 and TRBJ2-7; D not certain. The TCR comes from a human donor with alopecia areata. The sequenced sample was CD4+ T cells sorted from blood, obtained between weeks 49 and 50, from a patient treated with tofacitinib. The CDR3, as DNA: TGTGCCAGCAGTTTAGAGGTTGAGCAGTACTTC. As protein: CASSLEVEQYF. Together with reference TRBV28 and TRBJ2-7, the CDR3 gives the full variable domain: DVKVTQSSRYLVKRTGEKVFLECVQDMDHENMFWYRQDPGLGLRLIYFSYDVKMKEKGDIPEGYSVSREKKERFSLILESASTNQTSMYLCASSLEVEQYFGPGTRLTVT.